The rows below give T cell receptor beta chains drawn from one sample of a study of radiation and T cells in renal cell carcinoma. Produced via immunoSEQ multiplex PCR; TCRdb's table is partial and in-frame only. The table shows around 140,000 clones, with approximately 87% occurring only once. This material consisted of blood, taken from a patient whose treatment included radiotherapy and nephrectomy. These receptors were collected from a woman aged 45-59 years with renal cell carcinoma. Both conserved end residues are part of each CDR3. The D gene is left open where the match is weak. Clone size is stated in some rows and not others, as once, few, many or a class when expanded.

>TRBJ1-2|NA|NA|TRBV10-2
CASSESEVGYTF
TGCGCCAGCAGTGAGTCGGAGGTTGGCTACACCTTC
>TRBJ2-1|NA|NA|TRBV6-4
CASSREVEDEQFF
TGTGCCAGCAGCCGAGAGGTGGAAGATGAGCAGTTCTTC
>TRBJ1-5|TRBD1|NA|TRBV7-8
CASSTGGEQPQHF
TGTGCCAGCAGCACAGGGGGCGAGCAGCCCCAGCATTTT
>TRBJ2-1|TRBD2|NA|TRBV5-1
CASSLGRGSSYNEQFF
TGCGCCAGCAGCTTGGGGCGGGGGAGCTCCTACAATGAGCAGTTCTTC
>TRBJ1-4|NA|NA|TRBV7-2
CASSLNMGAGEKLFF
TGTGCCAGCAGCCTCAATATGGGGGCAGGCGAAAAACTGTTTTTT
>TRBJ2-5|NA|NA|TRBV4-1
CASSATLGETQYF
TGCGCCAGCAGCGCGACACTGGGGGAGACCCAGTACTTC
>TRBJ1-3|NA|NA|TRBV28
CASSSGGNTIYF
TGTGCCAGCAGTTCAGGGGGAAACACCATATATTTT
>TRBJ1-4|NA|few|TRBV9
CASSYDVGENEKLFF
TGTGCCAGCAGCTACGATGTTGGGGAGAATGAAAAACTGTTTTTT
>TRBJ1-1|NA|NA|TRBV6-5
CASSYAQPQVVAEAFF
TGTGCCAGCAGTTATGCGCAGCCCCAGGTAGTGGCTGAAGCTTTCTTT
>TRBJ1-2|NA|NA|TRBV18
CASSHGQNYGYTF
TGTGCCAGCTCGCATGGACAGAACTATGGCTACACCTTC
>TRBJ2-2|TRBD1|NA|TRBV7-6
CASSLMGQGAGELFF
TGTGCCAGCAGCTTAATGGGACAGGGGGCCGGGGAGCTGTTTTTT
>TRBJ1-3|NA|NA|TRBV27
CASSRAGQSSGNTIYF
TGTGCCAGCAGTAGAGCGGGACAAAGCTCTGGAAACACCATATATTTT
>TRBJ1-4|NA|NA|TRBV7-2
CASSRRGAGEKLFF
TGTGCCAGCAGCCGGAGGGGCGCCGGTGAAAAACTGTTTTTT
>TRBJ2-2|NA|NA|TRBV4-3
CASSQEGRGAETGELFF
TGCGCCAGCAGCCAAGAGGGCAGGGGTGCGGAGACCGGGGAGCTGTTTTTT
>TRBJ1-4|NA|NA|TRBV2
CASSLGTNEKLFF
TGTGCCAGCAGTTTGGGAACTAATGAAAAACTGTTTTTT
>TRBJ2-5|NA|NA|TRBV9
CASSGGGGPKETQYF
TGTGCCAGCAGCGGAGGTGGGGGGCCCAAAGAGACCCAGTACTTC
>TRBJ1-4|NA|NA|TRBV28
CASSLWRGAGEKLFF
TGTGCCAGCAGTTTATGGAGGGGAGCAGGTGAAAAACTGTTTTTT
>TRBJ1-3|NA|NA|TRBV6-5
CASSYGRSGNTIYF
TGTGCCAGCAGCTATGGACGGTCTGGAAACACCATATATTTT
>TRBJ2-3|NA|NA|TRBV2
CASGDSRNGLGTQYF
TGTGCCAGCGGAGACAGTCGCAACGGGTTAGGTACGCAGTATTTT
>TRBJ1-1|NA|NA|TRBV7-4
CASNVTAGKRGTEAFF
TGTGCCAGCAACGTAACGGCAGGGAAGAGAGGCACTGAAGCTTTCTTT
>TRBJ2-2|NA|NA|TRBV19
CASSHRATGELFF
TGTGCCAGTAGTCACAGGGCCACCGGGGAGCTGTTTTTT
>TRBJ2-7|NA|NA|TRBV7-2
CASSPQRSYEQYF
TGTGCCAGCAGCCCTCAACGCTCCTACGAGCAGTACTTC
>TRBJ2-2|NA|NA|TRBV10-1
CASSERAGELFF
TGCGCCAGCAGTGAGCGGGCCGGGGAGCTGTTTTTT
>TRBJ1-2|NA|few|TRBV28
CASSLLPGGYTF
TGTGCCAGCAGTTTATTACCGGGGGGCTACACCTTC
>TRBJ1-1|TRBD1|NA|TRBV29-1
CSARTGQGDTEAFF
TGCAGCGCACGGACAGGACAGGGGGACACTGAAGCTTTCTTT
>TRBJ1-4|TRBD1|once|TRBV27
CASSLSPAGGGEKLFF
TGTGCCAGCAGTCTAAGCCCGGCAGGGGGAGGAGAAAAACTGTTTTTT
>TRBJ1-2|NA|NA|TRBV9
CASSVGQPYGYTF
TGTGCCAGCAGCGTAGGCCAGCCGTATGGCTACACCTTC
>TRBJ1-2|NA|once|TRBV18
CASSPGVGDYGYTF
TGTGCCAGCTCACCAGGGGTAGGGGACTATGGCTACACCTTC
>TRBJ1-2|NA|NA|TRBV6-6
CASSYPQRQHYGYTF
TGTGCCAGCAGTTATCCTCAGCGTCAGCACTATGGCTACACCTTC
>TRBJ2-3|NA|NA|TRBV6-1
CASKTGPTDTQYF
TGTGCCAGCAAAACAGGGCCCACAGATACGCAGTATTTT
>TRBJ2-1|TRBD2|NA|TRBV19
CARRTSGGHSYNEQFF
TGTGCCAGGAGGACTAGCGGGGGGCATTCCTACAATGAGCAGTTCTTC
>TRBJ2-7|TRBD1|NA|TRBV28
CASSPTGREQYF
TGTGCCAGCAGTCCGACAGGGCGCGAGCAGTACTTC
>TRBJ2-7|NA|NA|TRBV21-1
CASTLPGLAGGPNEQYF
TGTGCCAGCACCCTTCCGGGACTAGCGGGAGGGCCTAACGAGCAGTACTTC
>TRBJ2-4|NA|NA|TRBV6-4
CASRGPDTSSGNIQYF
TGTGCCAGCAGGGGACCGGACACCTCCAGCGGGAACATTCAGTACTTC
>TRBJ1-1|NA|NA|TRBV30
CAWSVRSGEAFF
TGTGCCTGGAGTGTCCGTTCGGGTGAAGCTTTCTTT
>TRBJ1-4|NA|NA|TRBV7-9
CASSPAVGEKLFF
TGTGCCAGCAGCCCCGCTGTGGGGGAAAAACTGTTTTTT
>TRBJ2-2|NA|NA|TRBV30
CAWSVGVGGELFF
TGTGCCTGGAGTGTAGGTGTGGGCGGGGAGCTGTTTTTT
>TRBJ2-5|NA|NA|TRBV9
CASRGSQETQYF
TGTGCCAGCCGAGGCAGTCAAGAGACCCAGTACTTC